The clone carrying this T cell receptor beta chain has ten or more counts. As yet, its antigen is unknown. Germline assignment: CDR1 MNHEY and CDR2 SVGEGT. The V gene lost 4 bases and the J gene lost 2 bases, with 5 bases spanning the gap. CDR3 length: 12 amino acids. Molecular barcoded adaptors covering alpha/delta and beta/gamma chains were used on approximately 400 ng RNA. TCRdb fed the reads into MiXCR, producing one record per CDR3 protein. The sample consists of 100,000 to 150,000 distinct CDR3 sequences, 13% of them appearing once. The sample originates from a study of read filtering for tumor transcriptome and immune sequencing. Whole-study findings and limits: Single-read clonotypes: roughly 81% of IR-seq clonotypes (about 3.5% of reads), around three quarters of RNA-seq clonotypes (nearly 45% of reads).

Specimen: a population of CD138-negative cells sorted from bone marrow. The source of this sequence is a donor at least 40 years old with multiple myeloma. The V call is TRBV6-2 or TRBV6-3, the J call TRBJ1-2, with D hard to call. The CDR3 is CASSLSNYGYTF. For the CDR3, the DNA is TGTGCCAGCAGTTTGAGCAACTATGGCTACACCTTC.